Listed below are T cell receptor beta chains from one sample, sequenced in a study of cytomegalovirus exposure and HLA in healthy donors. Repertoires were generated with immunoSEQ multiplex PCR, while TCRdb's copy carries only in-frame clones and drops some. The table shows tens of thousands of clones, with 55% to 75% occurring only once. The sample comprised PBMCs. Every receptor here comes from a woman aged 40 to 55 in good health and CMV-seropositive. CDR3s include the opening cysteine and the closing phenylalanine or tryptophan. A D gene is named only where the DNA matches it firmly. Rows may omit the clone size; those that give it use once, few, many or a size class.

d_call: NA
j_call: TRBJ2-2
v_call: TRBV5-1
clone_size: NA
cdr3_nt: TGCGCCAGCAGCCTCCAGACAGAGTACACCGGGGAGCTGTTTTTT
cdr3_aa: CASSLQTEYTGELFF

d_call: NA
j_call: TRBJ1-4
v_call: TRBV5-8
clone_size: NA
cdr3_nt: TGTGCCAGCAGCAATGAAGAGGGGGAAAAAGAAAAACTGTTTTTT
cdr3_aa: CASSNEEGEKEKLFF

d_call: TRBD1
j_call: TRBJ2-1
v_call: TRBV6-5
clone_size: few
cdr3_nt: TGTGCCAGCACCAATCGACAGGGCTCCTACAATGAGCAGTTCTTC
cdr3_aa: CASTNRQGSYNEQFF

d_call: NA
j_call: TRBJ1-3
v_call: TRBV19
clone_size: NA
cdr3_nt: TGTGCCAGTAGTCCCCAGTTCTCTGGAAACACCATATATTTT
cdr3_aa: CASSPQFSGNTIYF

d_call: NA
j_call: TRBJ1-4
v_call: TRBV5-4
clone_size: NA
cdr3_nt: TGTGCCAGCAGCTTCCGGGGGGATGGCGAAAAACTGTTTTTT
cdr3_aa: CASSFRGDGEKLFF

d_call: TRBD1
j_call: TRBJ1-1
v_call: TRBV4-2
clone_size: NA
cdr3_nt: TGTGCCAGCAGCCAAACCGGGACAGGGGACACTGAAGCTTTCTTT
cdr3_aa: CASSQTGTGDTEAFF

d_call: TRBD2
j_call: TRBJ2-5
v_call: TRBV4-1
clone_size: NA
cdr3_nt: TGCGCCAGCAGCCAAGATCCGGGACTAGCGGGGGAAGAGACCCAGTACTTC
cdr3_aa: CASSQDPGLAGEETQYF

d_call: NA
j_call: TRBJ2-5
v_call: TRBV6-1
clone_size: NA
cdr3_nt: TGTGCCAGCAGTGAAGTGGGCCGCCAAGAGACCCAGTACTTC
cdr3_aa: CASSEVGRQETQYF

d_call: NA
j_call: TRBJ1-1
v_call: TRBV10-3
clone_size: NA
cdr3_nt: TGTGCCATCAGTGAGCAACGGGGGGGCGGCACTGAAGCTTTCTTT
cdr3_aa: CAISEQRGGGTEAFF

d_call: NA
j_call: TRBJ2-5
v_call: TRBV9
clone_size: NA
cdr3_nt: TGTGCCAGCAGCGTAGGGGTAGAACACCCCGGGGAGACCCAGTACTTC
cdr3_aa: CASSVGVEHPGETQYF

d_call: NA
j_call: TRBJ1-5
v_call: TRBV2
clone_size: NA
cdr3_nt: TGTGCCAGCAGTGAAACAGAATACAATCAGCCCCAGCATTTT
cdr3_aa: CASSETEYNQPQHF

d_call: TRBD2
j_call: TRBJ2-3
v_call: TRBV6-5
clone_size: few
cdr3_nt: TGTGCCAGCAGTTACTCAGGGACTAGCGGGGGGGTGGCGCAGTATTTT
cdr3_aa: CASSYSGTSGGVAQYF

d_call: TRBD1
j_call: TRBJ1-2
v_call: TRBV5-1
clone_size: few
cdr3_nt: TGCGCCAGCAGCTTGAGGACAGGGGATGGCTACACCTTC
cdr3_aa: CASSLRTGDGYTF

d_call: NA
j_call: TRBJ1-6
v_call: TRBV10-1
clone_size: NA
cdr3_nt: TGCGCCAGCAGCCAGGAGGTTGATTCACCCCTCCACTTT
cdr3_aa: CASSQEVDSPLHF

d_call: NA
j_call: TRBJ1-1
v_call: TRBV6-1
clone_size: NA
cdr3_nt: TGTGCCAGCAGTGAGGCCTTGGAGGCTTTCTTT
cdr3_aa: CASSEALEAFF

d_call: TRBD1
j_call: TRBJ2-7
v_call: TRBV4-1
clone_size: few
cdr3_nt: TGCGCCAGCAGCCAAGCGACAGGGTGGGACTACGAGCAGTACTTC
cdr3_aa: CASSQATGWDYEQYF

d_call: TRBD2
j_call: TRBJ2-7
v_call: TRBV5-6
clone_size: NA
cdr3_nt: TGTGCCAGCAGCTCCACCCTTCACAGGACTAGCTCCTACGAGCAGTACTTC
cdr3_aa: CASSSTLHRTSSYEQYF

d_call: NA
j_call: TRBJ2-4
v_call: TRBV27
clone_size: NA
cdr3_nt: TGTGCCAGCAGTTCCCGTGGGTACCGGGCAGGGGCCAAAAACATTCAGTACTTC
cdr3_aa: CASSSRGYRAGAKNIQYF

d_call: NA
j_call: TRBJ2-1
v_call: TRBV4-1
clone_size: few
cdr3_nt: TGCGCCAGCAGCCAAAAAATGACAGGTAACAATGAGCAGTTCTTC
cdr3_aa: CASSQKMTGNNEQFF

d_call: NA
j_call: TRBJ2-7
v_call: TRBV6-5
clone_size: NA
cdr3_nt: TGTGCCAGCAGCCCCGGGACAACCTGGGATGAGCAGTACTTC
cdr3_aa: CASSPGTTWDEQYF

d_call: TRBD1
j_call: TRBJ2-7
v_call: TRBV6-1
clone_size: NA
cdr3_nt: TGTGCCAGCATTCGACAGGGAAACTACGAGCAGTACTTC
cdr3_aa: CASIRQGNYEQYF

d_call: TRBD1
j_call: TRBJ1-2
v_call: TRBV5-4
clone_size: NA
cdr3_nt: TGTGCCAGCAGCTTGGCAGGGGGCCAGAACCACTATGGCTACACCTTC
cdr3_aa: CASSLAGGQNHYGYTF

d_call: NA
j_call: TRBJ2-1
v_call: TRBV6-1
clone_size: NA
cdr3_nt: TGTGCCAGCAGTGAAATCACCAGCTACAATGAGCAGTTCTTC
cdr3_aa: CASSEITSYNEQFF

d_call: NA
j_call: TRBJ2-6
v_call: TRBV29-1
clone_size: NA
cdr3_nt: TGCAGCGTTCGGGGTTCTGGGGCCAACGTCCTGACTTTC
cdr3_aa: CSVRGSGANVLTF

d_call: NA
j_call: TRBJ1-1
v_call: TRBV29-1
clone_size: NA
cdr3_nt: TGCAGCGTCGAACGAAGCCCAGGGGACACTGAAGCTTTCTTT
cdr3_aa: CSVERSPGDTEAFF

d_call: NA
j_call: TRBJ1-1
v_call: TRBV5-1
clone_size: NA
cdr3_nt: TGCGCCAGCAGCTGGCTGGCCCCGAACACTGAAGCTTTCTTT
cdr3_aa: CASSWLAPNTEAFF

d_call: NA
j_call: TRBJ2-1
v_call: TRBV2
clone_size: many
cdr3_nt: TGTGCCAGCACCACCCCCAGGGGACACAATGAGCAGTTCTTC
cdr3_aa: CASTTPRGHNEQFF

d_call: TRBD2
j_call: TRBJ2-3
v_call: TRBV2
clone_size: NA
cdr3_nt: TGTGCCAGCAGTGTGAGTCTAGCGGCCACAGATACGCAGTATTTT
cdr3_aa: CASSVSLAATDTQYF

d_call: TRBD1
j_call: TRBJ1-6
v_call: TRBV9
clone_size: NA
cdr3_nt: TGTGCCAGCAGCGCGATCGGACAGGTGAATTCACCCCTCCACTTT
cdr3_aa: CASSAIGQVNSPLHF

d_call: NA
j_call: TRBJ2-7
v_call: TRBV19
clone_size: NA
cdr3_nt: TGTGCCAGTAGTACCTACCTGCGGTCCTACGAGCAGTACTTC
cdr3_aa: CASSTYLRSYEQYF

d_call: NA
j_call: TRBJ2-5
v_call: TRBV28
clone_size: NA
cdr3_nt: TGTGCCAGCAGTTTAAGTCAGAAACAAGAGACCCAGTACTTC
cdr3_aa: CASSLSQKQETQYF

d_call: NA
j_call: TRBJ2-7
v_call: TRBV4-2
clone_size: NA
cdr3_nt: TGTGCCAGCAGCCCACAACAGGGCAACGAGCAGTACTTC
cdr3_aa: CASSPQQGNEQYF

d_call: TRBD1
j_call: TRBJ1-1
v_call: TRBV27
clone_size: once
cdr3_nt: TGTGCCAGCAGTCCGGGACAGGGAGTTTGGGACACTGAAGCTTTCTTT
cdr3_aa: CASSPGQGVWDTEAFF

d_call: NA
j_call: TRBJ2-2
v_call: TRBV18
clone_size: NA
cdr3_nt: TGTGCCAGCTCACCTACGGTTTCGGGCACCGGGGAGCTGTTTTTT
cdr3_aa: CASSPTVSGTGELFF

d_call: TRBD2
j_call: TRBJ2-5
v_call: TRBV18
clone_size: NA
cdr3_nt: TGTGCCAGCTCGCATCGACTAGCGGGGGGTATTGAGACCCAGTACTTC
cdr3_aa: CASSHRLAGGIETQYF

d_call: TRBD1
j_call: TRBJ1-1
v_call: TRBV5-1
clone_size: NA
cdr3_nt: TGCGCCAGCGCAGAGGGACAGGGAATTTTTTCTGAAGCTTTCTTT
cdr3_aa: CASAEGQGIFSEAFF

d_call: NA
j_call: TRBJ1-1
v_call: TRBV2
clone_size: once
cdr3_nt: TGTGCCAGCACAACAGGGTTCACTGAAGCTTTCTTT
cdr3_aa: CASTTGFTEAFF

d_call: TRBD1
j_call: TRBJ1-2
v_call: TRBV6-6
clone_size: NA
cdr3_nt: TGTGCCAGCAGTTACGGCGGAGGGGGCGAAGACTATGGCTACACCTTC
cdr3_aa: CASSYGGGGEDYGYTF

d_call: NA
j_call: TRBJ2-3
v_call: TRBV5-1
clone_size: few
cdr3_nt: TGCGCCAGCAGCTTCGTGAGGGGGACAGATACGCAGTATTTT
cdr3_aa: CASSFVRGTDTQYF

d_call: TRBD2
j_call: TRBJ2-1
v_call: TRBV27
clone_size: few
cdr3_nt: TGTGCCAGCAGACTTAGCGGGGCCCGGGAGCAGTTCTTC
cdr3_aa: CASRLSGAREQFF

d_call: TRBD1
j_call: TRBJ1-6
v_call: TRBV30
clone_size: NA
cdr3_nt: TGTGCCTATTCGGGACAGCGCTATAATTCACCCCTCCACTTT
cdr3_aa: CAYSGQRYNSPLHF

d_call: NA
j_call: TRBJ1-1
v_call: TRBV29-1
clone_size: once
cdr3_nt: TGCAGCGTCTTATTGACACTTCACACTGAAGCTTTCTTT
cdr3_aa: CSVLLTLHTEAFF